This is a list of T cell receptor beta chains from one sample in a study of control samples from healthy donors and cancer patients. Clones were sequenced by immunoSEQ multiplex PCR, and TCRdb holds only the in-frame ones, with some missing. The data contain fewer than 85,000 clones, around 92% of them singletons. Sample: blood. The receptors stem from an older woman in good health. Each CDR3 is given with its conserved first and last residue. Fields, in order: J gene, clone size, D gene, V gene, CDR3 protein, CDR3 DNA. D genes are given only for firm matches. Size is omitted from some rows. Given values are once, few, many or a class for expanded clones.

J gene: TRBJ2-2
clone size: -
D gene: TRBD1
V gene: TRBV9
CDR3 protein: CASSVDEGGDRSNTGELFF
CDR3 DNA: TGTGCCAGCAGCGTAGATGAAGGCGGGGACAGGTCGAACACCGGGGAGCTGTTTTTT

J gene: TRBJ2-5
clone size: -
D gene: -
V gene: TRBV7-6
CDR3 protein: CASSLAVYQETQYF
CDR3 DNA: TGTGCCAGCAGCTTAGCGGTCTACCAAGAGACCCAGTACTTC

J gene: TRBJ1-5
clone size: once
D gene: -
V gene: TRBV4-1
CDR3 protein: CASSWGGGNQPQHF
CDR3 DNA: TGCGCCAGCTCCTGGGGCGGGGGCAATCAGCCCCAGCATTTT

J gene: TRBJ1-2
clone size: -
D gene: -
V gene: TRBV4-3
CDR3 protein: CASSQVGGQGGYGYTF
CDR3 DNA: TGCGCCAGCAGCCAAGTTGGAGGGCAGGGCGGGTATGGCTACACCTTC

J gene: TRBJ2-6
clone size: -
D gene: -
V gene: TRBV5-1
CDR3 protein: CASSWGSGANVLTF
CDR3 DNA: TGCGCCAGCAGCTGGGGGTCTGGGGCCAACGTCCTGACTTTC

J gene: TRBJ2-1
clone size: -
D gene: -
V gene: TRBV20-1
CDR3 protein: CSARADEQFF
CDR3 DNA: TGCAGTGCTAGAGCTGATGAGCAGTTCTTC

J gene: TRBJ2-7
clone size: -
D gene: TRBD2
V gene: TRBV4-3
CDR3 protein: CASSQWMAGGPYEQYF
CDR3 DNA: TGCGCCAGCAGCCAATGGATGGCGGGAGGGCCCTACGAGCAGTACTTC

J gene: TRBJ2-1
clone size: -
D gene: -
V gene: TRBV3-1/TRBV3-2
CDR3 protein: CASSQDNDPRREQFF
CDR3 DNA: TGTGCCAGCAGCCAAGATAACGACCCTCGGCGTGAGCAGTTCTTC

J gene: TRBJ1-5
clone size: -
D gene: -
V gene: TRBV4-1
CDR3 protein: CASSQDSERLSSNQPQHF
CDR3 DNA: TGCGCCAGCAGCCAAGACTCGGAAAGACTGTCTAGCAATCAGCCCCAGCATTTT

J gene: TRBJ2-1
clone size: -
D gene: -
V gene: TRBV11-2
CDR3 protein: CASSPSGLYNEQFF
CDR3 DNA: TGTGCCAGCAGCCCGAGCGGATTATACAATGAGCAGTTCTTC

J gene: TRBJ2-2
clone size: -
D gene: -
V gene: TRBV24-1
CDR3 protein: CATSGGGGELFF
CDR3 DNA: TGTGCCACCAGTGGGGGCGGCGGGGAGCTGTTTTTT

J gene: TRBJ2-7
clone size: -
D gene: TRBD1
V gene: TRBV11-2
CDR3 protein: CASSLSGQATYEQYF
CDR3 DNA: TGTGCCAGCAGTTTATCGGGACAGGCCACCTACGAGCAGTACTTC

J gene: TRBJ2-7
clone size: -
D gene: -
V gene: TRBV2
CDR3 protein: CASKLDSSRTYEQYF
CDR3 DNA: TGTGCCAGCAAACTAGACTCCTCCCGCACCTACGAGCAGTACTTC

J gene: TRBJ1-1
clone size: -
D gene: TRBD1
V gene: TRBV6-5
CDR3 protein: CASSPRTGATEAFF
CDR3 DNA: TGTGCCAGCAGTCCCCGGACAGGGGCGACTGAAGCTTTCTTT

J gene: TRBJ1-2
clone size: once
D gene: TRBD1
V gene: TRBV5-4
CDR3 protein: CASRRTGDTTYGYTF
CDR3 DNA: TGTGCCAGCAGAAGGACAGGGGACACAACCTATGGCTACACCTTC

J gene: TRBJ1-1
clone size: -
D gene: -
V gene: TRBV2
CDR3 protein: CASSLDRNTEAFF
CDR3 DNA: TGTGCCAGCTCCTTGGACAGGAACACTGAAGCTTTCTTT

J gene: TRBJ2-7
clone size: -
D gene: TRBD1
V gene: TRBV5-1
CDR3 protein: CASSRTTGGTYEQYF
CDR3 DNA: TGCGCCAGCAGCCGGACGACAGGGGGAACCTACGAGCAGTACTTC

J gene: TRBJ1-3
clone size: -
D gene: -
V gene: TRBV29-1
CDR3 protein: CSVAHGSSGNTIYF
CDR3 DNA: TGCAGCGTGGCCCATGGGAGCTCTGGAAACACCATATATTTT

J gene: TRBJ1-5
clone size: -
D gene: -
V gene: TRBV5-1
CDR3 protein: CASSLDSYSNQPQHF
CDR3 DNA: TGCGCCAGCAGCTTGGACAGTTATAGCAATCAGCCCCAGCATTTT

J gene: TRBJ1-5
clone size: -
D gene: -
V gene: TRBV12-3/TRBV12-4
CDR3 protein: CASARGSHQPQHF
CDR3 DNA: TGTGCCAGTGCGCGGGGCAGCCATCAGCCCCAGCATTTT

J gene: TRBJ1-6
clone size: -
D gene: -
V gene: TRBV28
CDR3 protein: CASSLGRSSYNSPLHF
CDR3 DNA: TGTGCCAGCAGTTTAGGCAGATCCTCCTATAATTCACCCCTCCACTTT

J gene: TRBJ1-2
clone size: -
D gene: -
V gene: TRBV18
CDR3 protein: CASSPEGKVGSGYTF
CDR3 DNA: TGTGCCAGCTCACCAGAGGGCAAGGTTGGCTCGGGCTACACCTTC

J gene: TRBJ2-7
clone size: -
D gene: -
V gene: TRBV3-1/TRBV3-2
CDR3 protein: CASIGSSYEQYF
CDR3 DNA: TGTGCCAGCATAGGCAGCTCCTACGAGCAGTACTTC

J gene: TRBJ1-2
clone size: -
D gene: TRBD1
V gene: TRBV3-1/TRBV3-2
CDR3 protein: CASSPPGQGSYGYTF
CDR3 DNA: TGTGCCAGCAGCCCTCCAGGACAGGGAAGCTATGGCTACACCTTC

J gene: TRBJ1-2
clone size: -
D gene: -
V gene: TRBV25-1
CDR3 protein: CASRGGRLVGYTF
CDR3 DNA: TGTGCCAGCAGGGGGGGGCGGCTGGTGGGCTACACCTTC

J gene: TRBJ2-3
clone size: -
D gene: -
V gene: TRBV12-3/TRBV12-4
CDR3 protein: CASSLITDTQYF
CDR3 DNA: TGTGCCAGCAGTTTAATCACAGATACGCAGTATTTT

J gene: TRBJ2-2
clone size: -
D gene: TRBD2
V gene: TRBV15
CDR3 protein: CATRGSGSTGELFF
CDR3 DNA: TGTGCCACCAGAGGTAGCGGGAGTACCGGGGAGCTGTTTTTT

J gene: TRBJ1-1
clone size: once
D gene: TRBD1
V gene: TRBV15
CDR3 protein: CATSRDRGNTEAFF
CDR3 DNA: TGTGCCACCAGCAGGGACAGGGGGAACACTGAAGCTTTCTTT

J gene: TRBJ1-1
clone size: -
D gene: -
V gene: TRBV6-1
CDR3 protein: CASSENGAGEAFF
CDR3 DNA: TGTGCCAGCAGTGAAAACGGGGCAGGTGAAGCTTTCTTT

J gene: TRBJ2-1
clone size: -
D gene: -
V gene: TRBV27
CDR3 protein: CASSLYGGGEQFF
CDR3 DNA: TGTGCCAGCAGTTTATACGGGGGCGGTGAGCAGTTCTTC

J gene: TRBJ2-7
clone size: -
D gene: TRBD1
V gene: TRBV2
CDR3 protein: CASSGQGSDEQYF
CDR3 DNA: TGTGCCAGCAGTGGACAGGGTAGCGACGAGCAGTACTTC

J gene: TRBJ1-2
clone size: -
D gene: -
V gene: TRBV5-6
CDR3 protein: CASSLVRGDGYGYTF
CDR3 DNA: TGTGCCAGCAGCTTGGTCAGGGGTGATGGCTATGGCTACACCTTC

J gene: TRBJ2-5
clone size: -
D gene: TRBD2
V gene: TRBV19
CDR3 protein: CASSNSGGVQETQYF
CDR3 DNA: TGTGCCAGTAGCAACTCGGGGGGTGTTCAAGAGACCCAGTACTTC

J gene: TRBJ2-1
clone size: few
D gene: -
V gene: TRBV11-3
CDR3 protein: CASSLSRSEQFF
CDR3 DNA: TGTGCCAGCAGCTTAAGCCGGAGTGAGCAGTTCTTC

J gene: TRBJ2-2
clone size: -
D gene: -
V gene: TRBV5-1
CDR3 protein: CASSPGAMGGELFF
CDR3 DNA: TGCGCCAGCAGTCCAGGGGCAATGGGCGGGGAGCTGTTTTTT

J gene: TRBJ1-4
clone size: -
D gene: -
V gene: TRBV19
CDR3 protein: CASSRRGEKLFF
CDR3 DNA: TGTGCCAGTAGTCGGAGGGGCGAAAAACTGTTTTTT

J gene: TRBJ1-1
clone size: -
D gene: TRBD1
V gene: TRBV6-5
CDR3 protein: CASSYYGQGNTEAFF
CDR3 DNA: TGTGCCAGCAGTTACTACGGACAGGGCAACACTGAAGCTTTCTTT

J gene: TRBJ2-3
clone size: -
D gene: -
V gene: TRBV6-1
CDR3 protein: CASSDRRGDTQYF
CDR3 DNA: TGTGCCAGCAGTGACCGTAGGGGGGATACGCAGTATTTT

J gene: TRBJ2-7
clone size: -
D gene: -
V gene: TRBV5-1
CDR3 protein: CASSRQGAFPDEQYF
CDR3 DNA: TGCGCCAGCAGTCGGCAGGGAGCCTTCCCCGACGAGCAGTACTTC

J gene: TRBJ2-3
clone size: -
D gene: TRBD2
V gene: TRBV2
CDR3 protein: CASSPVSPQWGLAGEILTDTQYF
CDR3 DNA: TGTGCCAGCAGCCCGGTGTCGCCCCAATGGGGACTAGCGGGAGAGATCCTCACAGATACGCAGTATTTT

J gene: TRBJ1-2
clone size: -
D gene: -
V gene: TRBV28
CDR3 protein: CASSFTANYGYTF
CDR3 DNA: TGTGCCAGCAGTTTCACAGCTAACTATGGCTACACCTTC

J gene: TRBJ1-6
clone size: -
D gene: TRBD1
V gene: TRBV6-4
CDR3 protein: CASSDVQGVINSPLHF
CDR3 DNA: TGTGCCAGCAGTGACGTCCAGGGGGTGATTAATTCACCCCTCCACTTT

J gene: TRBJ2-1
clone size: once
D gene: -
V gene: TRBV27
CDR3 protein: CASSLLLASSSYNEQFF
CDR3 DNA: TGTGCCAGCAGTTTATTATTAGCTTCGAGCTCCTACAATGAGCAGTTCTTC

J gene: TRBJ2-1
clone size: -
D gene: TRBD1
V gene: TRBV6-5
CDR3 protein: CASSNRGAEEQFF
CDR3 DNA: TGTGCCAGCAGTAACAGGGGAGCGGAGGAGCAGTTCTTC

J gene: TRBJ2-3
clone size: -
D gene: TRBD2
V gene: TRBV10-3
CDR3 protein: CAISESGGSGDTQYF
CDR3 DNA: TGTGCCATCAGTGAGTCGGGCGGGAGCGGAGATACGCAGTATTTT

J gene: TRBJ2-5
clone size: -
D gene: -
V gene: TRBV30
CDR3 protein: CAWSTGGGETQYF
CDR3 DNA: TGTGCCTGGAGTACCGGAGGGGGGGAGACCCAGTACTTC

J gene: TRBJ2-7
clone size: -
D gene: -
V gene: TRBV5-1
CDR3 protein: CASSWDAALLYEQYF
CDR3 DNA: TGCGCCAGCAGCTGGGACGCAGCCTTGCTCTACGAGCAGTACTTC

J gene: TRBJ1-4
clone size: -
D gene: -
V gene: TRBV9
CDR3 protein: CASSLAGSTGEKLFF
CDR3 DNA: TGTGCCAGCAGCCTCGCTGGATCTACGGGGGAAAAACTGTTTTTT

J gene: TRBJ2-7
clone size: -
D gene: TRBD1
V gene: TRBV5-1
CDR3 protein: CASSWTGVSSYEQYF
CDR3 DNA: TGCGCCAGCAGCTGGACAGGGGTCAGCTCCTACGAGCAGTACTTC

J gene: TRBJ1-2
clone size: -
D gene: TRBD1
V gene: TRBV28
CDR3 protein: CASTLGQNYGYTF
CDR3 DNA: TGTGCCAGCACCCTGGGACAGAACTATGGCTACACCTTC

J gene: TRBJ1-5
clone size: -
D gene: TRBD1
V gene: TRBV18
CDR3 protein: CASSPRDREQGQPQHF
CDR3 DNA: TGTGCCAGCTCACCCCGGGACAGGGAGCAAGGACAGCCCCAGCATTTT

J gene: TRBJ1-3
clone size: once
D gene: -
V gene: TRBV10-1
CDR3 protein: CASSEHPRDRSGNTIYF
CDR3 DNA: TGCGCCAGCAGTGAGCACCCGCGGGACCGATCTGGAAACACCATATATTTT

J gene: TRBJ1-1
clone size: -
D gene: -
V gene: TRBV4-1
CDR3 protein: CASSHPTGSEKAFF
CDR3 DNA: TGCGCCAGCAGCCATCCAACAGGGAGCGAAAAAGCTTTCTTT

J gene: TRBJ2-7
clone size: once
D gene: -
V gene: TRBV6-1
CDR3 protein: CASSEVVGIYEQYF
CDR3 DNA: TGTGCCAGCAGTGAAGTAGTAGGCATCTACGAGCAGTACTTC

J gene: TRBJ1-1
clone size: -
D gene: -
V gene: TRBV9
CDR3 protein: CASSVGDGLDGKAFF
CDR3 DNA: TGTGCCAGCAGCGTAGGGGACGGTTTGGACGGGAAAGCTTTCTTT

J gene: TRBJ2-3
clone size: -
D gene: -
V gene: TRBV5-6
CDR3 protein: CASSLVTDTQYF
CDR3 DNA: TGTGCCAGCAGCCTAGTCACAGATACGCAGTATTTT

J gene: TRBJ1-3
clone size: -
D gene: -
V gene: TRBV3-1/TRBV3-2
CDR3 protein: CASSHTYQSSGNTIYF
CDR3 DNA: TGTGCCAGCAGCCATACGTACCAGTCCTCTGGAAACACCATATATTTT

J gene: TRBJ2-4
clone size: -
D gene: -
V gene: TRBV5-1
CDR3 protein: CASSLQSLAKNIQYF
CDR3 DNA: TGCGCCAGCAGCTTGCAGAGTTTAGCCAAAAACATTCAGTACTTC